The rows below give T cell receptor beta chains drawn from one sample of a study of Ad26.COV2.S vaccination and SARS-CoV-2 variants. Measured with immunoSEQ multiplex PCR; TCRdb has only the in-frame clones, and not every one. The sample contains 300,000 to 400,000 clones, approximately 86% of which appear only once. The sequences come from peripheral blood, collected in a trial of Ad26.COV2.S vaccine versus placebo. The receptors here all came from a person between 18 and 65 years old who received the Ad26.COV2.S COVID-19 vaccine or a placebo. Each CDR3 is given with its conserved first and last residue. A D gene is named only where the DNA matches it firmly. Only some rows state a clone size, as once, few, many or a class for expanded clones.

D gene	V gene	clone size	J gene	CDR3 DNA	CDR3 protein
.	TRBV6-5	once	TRBJ1-5	TGTGCCAGCAGTACCCAGGACGGAAATCAGCCCCAGCATTTT	CASSTQDGNQPQHF
.	TRBV5-4	.	TRBJ2-2	TGTGCCAGCAGCTTGGGGCAGGGGAGGGCCACCGGGGAGCTGTTTTTT	CASSLGQGRATGELFF
TRBD2	TRBV11-2	.	TRBJ2-1	TGTGCCAGCAGCATAGGCGGGGGGACCTACAATGAGCAGTTCTTC	CASSIGGGTYNEQFF
.	TRBV6-6	.	TRBJ1-1	TGTGCCAGCAGTAGCCACTTTACGGGTGAAGCTTTCTTT	CASSSHFTGEAFF
TRBD1	TRBV5-6	once	TRBJ2-2	TGTGCCAGCAGCGAGAACGGACAGGGGGCGATTCGGACCGGGGAGCTGTTTTTT	CASSENGQGAIRTGELFF
TRBD2	TRBV7-2	.	TRBJ2-7	TGTGCCAGCAGCCTCTCCGCGGGGGGGGCCTACGAGCAGTACTTC	CASSLSAGGAYEQYF
TRBD1	TRBV27	.	TRBJ2-7	TGTGCCAGCATCTCTAGGACAGGGTCCGAGCAGTACTTC	CASISRTGSEQYF
TRBD2	TRBV28	once	TRBJ2-3	TGTGCCAGCAGCCGACTAGCGGCGCGTGATACGCAGTATTTT	CASSRLAARDTQYF
.	TRBV7-9	.	TRBJ1-3	TGTGCCAGCAGCTCGCCCAGGGATATCGCTGGAAACACCATATATTTT	CASSSPRDIAGNTIYF
TRBD2	TRBV10-3	.	TRBJ2-5	TGTGCCACCTCCCCGGCGCGGGGGGTGACTTTCCAAGAGACCCAGTACTTC	CATSPARGVTFQETQYF
.	TRBV4-1	.	TRBJ1-1	TGCGCCAGCAGCCAAGATACCGCTGAAGCTTTCTTT	CASSQDTAEAFF
.	TRBV29-1	.	TRBJ2-5	TGCAGCGTTGTTGGAAGGGGGCAAGAGACCCAGTACTTC	CSVVGRGQETQYF
TRBD2	TRBV30	.	TRBJ2-2	TGTGCCCGTGCGTCCGGGACTAGCGGGGGGGTAAACACCGGGGAGCTGTTTTTT	CARASGTSGGVNTGELFF
TRBD2	TRBV7-2	.	TRBJ2-5	TGTGCCAGCAGAAGAAGGAGCGGGGGGGCGATAGAGACCCAGTACTTC	CASRRRSGGAIETQYF
.	TRBV28	few	TRBJ1-1	TGTGCCAGCAGTTTATACTCGCTGCCGAACACTGAAGCTTTCTTT	CASSLYSLPNTEAFF
TRBD1	TRBV7-3	.	TRBJ2-5	TGTGCCAGCAGCACAAACCCCGGGACAGGGGGCCAGACCCAGTACTTC	CASSTNPGTGGQTQYF
.	TRBV6-1	.	TRBJ1-2	TGTGCCAGCAGTGAAGAGGACAGCATACTCTATGGCTACACCTTC	CASSEEDSILYGYTF
TRBD1	TRBV5-1	.	TRBJ1-1	TGCGCCAGCAACGCCGGGACAGTCAACACTGAAGCTTTCTTT	CASNAGTVNTEAFF
.	TRBV19	.	TRBJ2-2	TGTGCCAGTAGTATAGCTGGACAGTTACACGGGGAGCTGTTTTTT	CASSIAGQLHGELFF
.	TRBV6-5	.	TRBJ2-1	TGTGCCAGCAGTTACCGAGTGAATGAGCAGTTCTTC	CASSYRVNEQFF
.	TRBV28	.	TRBJ1-5	TGTGCCAGCAGTTTATGGGGAGACCAGCCCCAGCATTTT	CASSLWGDQPQHF
TRBD2	TRBV5-8	.	TRBJ2-2	TGTGCCAGCAGCAGACTAGCTGTCCGGAGGGAGCTGTTTTTT	CASSRLAVRRELFF
.	TRBV15	.	TRBJ2-3	TGTGCCACCAGCAGAGACAGGGGAGGCACAGATACGCAGTATTTT	CATSRDRGGTDTQYF
.	TRBV29-1	.	TRBJ2-3	TGCAGCGTTGAAGAGTTCCCGCAGTATTTT	CSVEEFPQYF
.	TRBV9	.	TRBJ2-2	TGTGCCAGCAGCGTAGATGGCGTCTACTCTTCTGCCGGGGAGCTGTTTTTT	CASSVDGVYSSAGELFF
TRBD1	TRBV29-1	.	TRBJ1-2	TGCAGCGTTGAACAACCGGGACAGGGCTATGGCTACACCTTC	CSVEQPGQGYGYTF
.	TRBV18	.	TRBJ1-2	TGTGCCAGCTCACCACCGACGGTGAAATATGGCTACACCTTC	CASSPPTVKYGYTF
TRBD2	TRBV4-2	.	TRBJ2-2	TGTGCCAGCAGCAGACTAGCGGGGGGGCCGGAAACCGGGGAGCTGTTTTTT	CASSRLAGGPETGELFF
.	TRBV19	few	TRBJ1-1	TGTGCCAGTAGTCGGAGTTTTACCACTGAAGCTTTCTTT	CASSRSFTTEAFF
.	TRBV12-3/TRBV12-4	.	TRBJ2-5	TGTGCCAGCAGTTCTAGCAGGGAAACCCAGTACTTC	CASSSSRETQYF
TRBD1	TRBV7-8	.	TRBJ1-5	TGTGCCAGCAGCTTAGAGAGCTGGACAGGGGGCTTTAATCAGCCCCAGCATTTT	CASSLESWTGGFNQPQHF
TRBD2	TRBV3-1/TRBV3-2	.	TRBJ2-7	TGTGCCAGCAGCCTAGGTTGGCCCAACCGGGGGAGGGTCTACGAGCAGTACTTC	CASSLGWPNRGRVYEQYF
.	TRBV7-2	.	TRBJ2-5	TGTGCCAGCAGCCCCACCCTACGGGGGCACGAGACCCAGTACTTC	CASSPTLRGHETQYF
.	TRBV11-2	once	TRBJ2-3	TGTGCCAGCAGCTTCTTTCAGGGATACACAGATACGCAGTATTTT	CASSFFQGYTDTQYF
TRBD2	TRBV4-2	.	TRBJ2-7	TGTGCCAGCAGCCCGCCTACTAGCGGGGGGGCCTCCTACGAGCAGTACTTC	CASSPPTSGGASYEQYF
.	TRBV27	.	TRBJ2-7	TGTGCCAGCAGTTTATATGGGGCCTACGAGCAGTACTTC	CASSLYGAYEQYF
TRBD1	TRBV28	.	TRBJ1-6	TGTGCCAGTACAGGGGGCCTTTATAATTCACCCCTCCACTTT	CASTGGLYNSPLHF